Below are 9 T cell receptor beta chains sequenced from a single sample in a study of blood T cell repertoires in COVID-19 (dated by TCRdb to the early 2020s). Libraries were prepared through the immunoSEQ multiplex PCR assay. Not all clones reach the TCRdb copy of this immuneACCESS table, which keeps in-frame sequences only. Checked studies attribute under half of the gap to unresolved V genes and leave the rest unexplained. This sample comprises fewer than 250,000 clones, 85% to 95% of them detected only once. 0.83% of the sample comes from the top ten. The sample was peripheral blood. The receptors stem from a man younger than 40 with COVID-19, enrolled during active disease.

The rearrangement links TRBV18 to TRBJ1-5; D is perhaps TRBD1 (6 bases). This CDR3 region has 15 residues. Trimming removed 5 bases from V and 6 bases from J, with 17 bases in between. Germline assignment: CDR1 KGHSH and CDR2 LQKENI. Written as DNA, the CDR3 is TGTGCCAGCTCAGGGCCCAGGGGTTCGGTTCAGCCCCAGCATTTT. Amino acids: CASSGPRGSVQPQHF.

This chain uses TRBV6-5 with TRBJ2-7; 10 positions match TRBD1. After removal of 9 bases from V and 6 bases from J, the junction contained 8 bases not matched to a gene. CDR1 is MNHEY and CDR2 is SVGAGI in the germline V gene. The CDR3 is made up of 13 amino acids. Here the CDR3 reads CASRDRGSAEQYF. In nucleotides, the CDR3 is TGTGCCAGTAGGGACAGGGGTAGCGCCGAGCAGTACTTC.

The chain combines TRBV6-5 with TRBJ1-1; 10 bases line up with TRBD1. V trimming: 8 bases; J trimming: 6 bases; junction bases outside the gene matches: 6. The CDR3 is 13 residues long. Germline V gene lookup returns CDR1 MNHEY and CDR2 SVGAGI. CDR3 DNA: TGTGCCAGCCTTGGACAGGGGGGATCTGAAGCTTTCTTT. This gives the protein CASLGQGGSEAFF.

The chain carries TRBV9 and TRBJ2-5, with 9 bases lining up with TRBD1. CDR1 is SGDLS, CDR2 YYNGEE, per germline. V was pared by 3 bases and J by 5 bases, with 8 bases of the junction left unmatched. The CDR3 covers 15 residues. The CDR3 region is CASSAGDRVSETQYF. Written as DNA, the CDR3 is TGTGCCAGCAGCGCTGGGGACAGGGTTAGTGAGACCCAGTACTTC.

V and J are TRBV5-4 and TRBJ2-3, with a weak D call TRBD1 (5 bases). The germline V gene has CDR1 SGHNT and CDR2 YYREEE (reference sequence). V gave up 6 bases and J gave up 9 bases, with 17 bases separating them. The CDR3 loop spans 13 amino acids. CDR3 DNA: TGTGCCAGCACTATTCCAGGGTCCCCGACGCAGTATTTT. It encodes CASTIPGSPTQYF.

Only one count was recorded for this clone. The rearrangement uses TRBV29-1 and TRBJ1-4; unclear D gene. V gave up 4 bases and J gave up 4 bases, with 10 bases separating them. Germline V gene data show CDR1 as SQVTM and CDR2 as ANQGSEA. The CDR3 has 13 residues. DNA for the CDR3: TGCAGCGTTGTTGATCCAGTTAATGAAAAACTGTTTTTT. Encoded protein: CSVVDPVNEKLFF.

This sequence joins TRBV11-2 and TRBJ1-1; unclear D gene. This CDR3 is 12 amino acids long. Germline V lookup: CDR1 SGHAT, CDR2 FQNNGV. Between the trimmed V and J ends, which lost 3 bases and 10 bases, there was a span of 12 bases. CDR3 loop: CASSFRTERAFF. CDR3 DNA sequence: TGTGCCAGCAGCTTCCGGACTGAGAGAGCTTTCTTT.

The V call is TRBV10-3, the J call TRBJ1-1; 8 nucleotides agree with TRBD1. Trimming cost V 2 bases and J 7 bases; bases outside gene matches: 9. Germline CDR1 and CDR2: ENHRY and SYGVKD. CDR3 length equals 15 residues. CDR3 amino acids: CAISERNLQGDEAFF. The CDR3 DNA follows: TGTGCCATCAGTGAGCGCAACCTACAGGGGGATGAAGCTTTCTTT.

The chain combines TRBV19 with TRBJ1-5; D not certain. Germline loops: CDR1 LNHDA, CDR2 SQIVND (reference sequence). The CDR3 spans 15 residues. The V and J ends lost 5 bases and 0 bases respectively, with 11 bases between them. The CDR3 sequence: CASSPQSYSNQPQHF. The CDR3 DNA reads TGTGCCAGTAGTCCTCAGTCATATAGCAATCAGCCCCAGCATTTT.